Included here is one TCR beta chain sequence, with context. The sample originates from a study of blood T cell repertoires in COVID-19. Background on the study: The United States, Italy and Spain provided the acute and convalescent COVID-19 samples. The analysed material was cDNA or gDNA that came from T cells, B-cell-depleted T cells, or PBMCs.

From germline, CDR1 is SGHTA and CDR2 FQGNSA. V was pared by 1 base and J by 4 bases, with 4 bases of the junction left unmatched. The CDR3 runs to 15 residues. Authors' analysis steps: From reference gene primer amplification, estimates of nucleated cell counts were derived. The repertoire was sequenced with immunoSEQ multiplex PCR; TCRdb's copy has only in-frame clones and lacks some. V and J calls and clone size are copied from that table; D and trimming were computed from the DNA. The sample contains about 66,000 clones, about nine tenths of which appear only once. The sequenced material came from peripheral blood. The sequence came from a man in his 60s with acute or convalescent COVID-19. The rearrangement joins TRBV7-2 to TRBJ1-5; 7 bases agree with TRBD1. The CDR3 DNA reads TGTGCCAGCAGCTTAGAGGGGGCACGAAATCAGCCCCAGCATTTT. Protein: CASSLEGARNQPQHF. The entire variable domain, with the rest obtained from reference TRBV7-2 and TRBJ1-5, is as follows: GAGVSQSPSNKVTEKGKDVELRCDPISGHTALYWYRQSLGQGLEFLIYFQGNSAPDKSGLPSDRFSAERTGGSVSTLTIQRTQQEDSAVYLCASSLEGARNQPQHFGDGTRLSIL.